These T cell receptor beta chains were read from a single sample in a study of T cells in Graves' hyperthyroidism and ophthalmopathy. TCRdb passed the multiplex PCR reads through MiXCR, listing each CDR3 protein once. There are hundreds of thousands of distinct CDR3 sequences in the sample; 14% occur only once, and around 9.6% lies in the top ten. Sequenced material: blood. The receptor source for this set is a woman in her late teens or twenties with Graves' hyperthyroidism. Each CDR3 is given with its conserved first and last residue. Fields, in order: V gene, D gene, J gene, clone size, CDR3 protein, CDR3 DNA. D genes are given only for firm matches. Clone sizes are given selectively: once, few, many, or a class where the clone is expanded.

v_call: TRBV9
d_call: TRBD1
j_call: TRBJ1-1
clone_size: NA
cdr3_aa: CASSATGGPTEAFF
cdr3_nt: TGTGCCAGCAGCGCGACAGGGGGGCCCACTGAAGCTTTCTTT

v_call: TRBV6-2/TRBV6-3
d_call: NA
j_call: TRBJ2-1
clone_size: NA
cdr3_aa: CASSPAGPSSYNEQFF
cdr3_nt: TGTGCCAGCAGTCCGGCGGGGCCCAGCTCCTACAATGAGCAGTTCTTC

v_call: TRBV2
d_call: TRBD2
j_call: TRBJ2-1
clone_size: NA
cdr3_aa: CASTKGLAGTNEQFF
cdr3_nt: TGTGCCAGCACTAAGGGACTAGCGGGGACCAATGAGCAGTTCTTC

v_call: TRBV20-1
d_call: NA
j_call: TRBJ1-5
clone_size: many
cdr3_aa: CSARDPTDNQPQHF
cdr3_nt: TGCAGTGCTAGAGATCCGACAGACAATCAGCCCCAGCATTTT

v_call: TRBV4-3
d_call: NA
j_call: TRBJ2-1
clone_size: NA
cdr3_aa: CASSQDWGEQFF
cdr3_nt: TGCGCCAGCAGCCAAGATTGGGGTGAGCAGTTCTTC

v_call: TRBV7-2
d_call: NA
j_call: TRBJ2-1
clone_size: many
cdr3_aa: CASSLASASRDEQFF
cdr3_nt: TGTGCCAGCAGCTTAGCTTCGGCTAGCAGGGATGAGCAGTTCTTC

v_call: TRBV6-1
d_call: TRBD2
j_call: TRBJ2-2
clone_size: many
cdr3_aa: CASIWTSGSNTGELFF
cdr3_nt: TGTGCCAGCATATGGACTAGCGGATCGAACACCGGGGAGCTGTTTTTT

v_call: TRBV28
d_call: NA
j_call: TRBJ2-7
clone_size: few
cdr3_aa: CASNRDQSTYEQYF
cdr3_nt: TGTGCCAGCAACAGGGATCAATCTACCTACGAGCAGTACTTC

v_call: TRBV29-1
d_call: NA
j_call: TRBJ2-3
clone_size: few
cdr3_aa: CSAGRGPEPDTQYF
cdr3_nt: TGCAGCGCCGGCCGGGGCCCCGAACCAGATACGCAGTATTTT

v_call: TRBV2
d_call: TRBD2
j_call: TRBJ2-5
clone_size: many
cdr3_aa: CASISGRPQETQYF
cdr3_nt: TGTGCCAGCATCAGCGGGAGGCCACAAGAGACCCAGTACTTC

v_call: TRBV20-1
d_call: NA
j_call: TRBJ2-2
clone_size: few
cdr3_aa: CSASGESGSGELFF
cdr3_nt: TGCAGTGCGTCGGGGGAAAGCGGTTCCGGGGAGCTGTTTTTT

v_call: TRBV27
d_call: TRBD1
j_call: TRBJ2-7
clone_size: NA
cdr3_aa: CASGEQGVPYEQYF
cdr3_nt: TGTGCCAGCGGAGAACAGGGGGTCCCTTACGAGCAGTACTTC

v_call: TRBV18
d_call: TRBD1
j_call: TRBJ1-1
clone_size: many
cdr3_aa: CASSPKQGRAEAFF
cdr3_nt: TGTGCCAGCTCACCTAAACAGGGGAGGGCTGAAGCTTTCTTT

v_call: TRBV11-3
d_call: TRBD1
j_call: TRBJ2-1
clone_size: many
cdr3_aa: CASSLGDRGFYNEQFF
cdr3_nt: TGTGCCAGCAGCTTGGGCGACAGGGGATTCTACAATGAGCAGTTCTTC

v_call: TRBV4-1
d_call: NA
j_call: TRBJ2-5
clone_size: few
cdr3_aa: CASSPPGKETQYF
cdr3_nt: TGCGCCAGCAGCCCCCCGGGGAAAGAGACCCAGTACTTC

v_call: TRBV7-9
d_call: TRBD1
j_call: TRBJ1-6
clone_size: many
cdr3_aa: CASRGTGGNSPLHF
cdr3_nt: TGTGCCAGCAGGGGGACAGGGGGAAATTCACCCCTCCACTTT

v_call: TRBV28
d_call: TRBD2
j_call: TRBJ2-2
clone_size: few
cdr3_aa: CASSFFPGLANTGELFF
cdr3_nt: TGTGCCAGCAGTTTCTTCCCGGGACTAGCGAACACCGGGGAGCTGTTTTTT

v_call: TRBV7-2
d_call: TRBD1
j_call: TRBJ2-1
clone_size: once
cdr3_aa: CASTQTGPNNEQFF
cdr3_nt: TGTGCCAGCACTCAGACAGGGCCCAACAATGAGCAGTTCTTC

v_call: TRBV30
d_call: NA
j_call: TRBJ2-1
clone_size: many
cdr3_aa: CASGQGGYNEQFF
cdr3_nt: TGTGCCTCCGGACAGGGAGGGTACAATGAGCAGTTCTTC

v_call: TRBV29-1
d_call: NA
j_call: TRBJ2-5
clone_size: few
cdr3_aa: CSVLQETQYF
cdr3_nt: TGCAGCGTTCTTCAAGAGACCCAGTACTTC

v_call: TRBV6-5
d_call: NA
j_call: TRBJ2-2
clone_size: few
cdr3_aa: CASRLGTTNTGELFF
cdr3_nt: TGTGCCAGCAGACTCGGGACAACGAACACCGGGGAGCTGTTTTTT

v_call: TRBV12-3/TRBV12-4
d_call: NA
j_call: TRBJ1-5
clone_size: many
cdr3_aa: CASSLNRATVLSNQPQHF
cdr3_nt: TGTGCCAGCAGCCTAAACAGGGCTACCGTCCTTAGCAATCAGCCCCAGCATTTT

v_call: TRBV3-1
d_call: NA
j_call: TRBJ2-1
clone_size: many
cdr3_aa: CASSQGQVPGQFF
cdr3_nt: TGTGCCAGCAGCCAAGGGCAGGTCCCGGGGCAGTTCTTC

v_call: TRBV12-3/TRBV12-4
d_call: TRBD1
j_call: TRBJ1-2
clone_size: NA
cdr3_aa: CASWTGRSWGYTF
cdr3_nt: TGTGCCAGCTGGACAGGGCGAAGTTGGGGCTACACCTTC

v_call: TRBV10-3
d_call: NA
j_call: TRBJ2-5
clone_size: many
cdr3_aa: CAISVEPQETQYF
cdr3_nt: TGTGCCATCAGTGTGGAGCCACAAGAGACCCAGTACTTC

v_call: TRBV28
d_call: NA
j_call: TRBJ2-1
clone_size: many
cdr3_aa: CASSPHEGELTNEQFF
cdr3_nt: TGTGCCAGCAGCCCCCATGAGGGGGAACTTACAAATGAGCAGTTCTTC

v_call: TRBV20-1
d_call: NA
j_call: TRBJ1-1
clone_size: many
cdr3_aa: CSATSPGGGGTEAFF
cdr3_nt: TGCAGTGCTACATCCCCTGGTGGAGGGGGCACTGAAGCTTTCTTT

v_call: TRBV5-1
d_call: NA
j_call: TRBJ1-1
clone_size: many
cdr3_aa: CASSLQTNTEAFF
cdr3_nt: TGCGCCAGCAGCTTACAGACGAACACTGAAGCTTTCTTT

v_call: TRBV19
d_call: TRBD2
j_call: TRBJ2-2
clone_size: few
cdr3_aa: CASSPFGGRGTGELFF
cdr3_nt: TGTGCCAGTTCCCCCTTTGGCGGGAGAGGGACCGGGGAGCTGTTTTTT

v_call: TRBV28
d_call: NA
j_call: TRBJ2-3
clone_size: many
cdr3_aa: CASTLAPRPGPTDTQYF
cdr3_nt: TGTGCCAGCACCCTTGCCCCCCGACCGGGGCCCACAGATACGCAGTATTTT

v_call: TRBV24-1
d_call: TRBD1
j_call: TRBJ2-2
clone_size: few
cdr3_aa: CATSDWDSYNGELFF
cdr3_nt: TGTGCCACCAGTGATTGGGACAGTTACAACGGGGAGCTGTTTTTT

v_call: TRBV9
d_call: TRBD1
j_call: TRBJ2-1
clone_size: few
cdr3_aa: CASSTRTGYNEQFF
cdr3_nt: TGTGCCAGCAGCACCAGGACAGGTTATAATGAGCAGTTCTTC

v_call: TRBV6-2/TRBV6-3
d_call: TRBD1
j_call: TRBJ2-7
clone_size: many
cdr3_aa: CASSSTGISSYEQYF
cdr3_nt: TGTGCCAGCAGTTCGACAGGGATTAGCTCCTACGAGCAGTACTTC

v_call: TRBV12-3/TRBV12-4
d_call: TRBD2
j_call: TRBJ2-1
clone_size: many
cdr3_aa: CASLEQGTSGAGVQFF
cdr3_nt: TGTGCCAGTTTGGAACAAGGGACTAGCGGGGCCGGGGTGCAGTTCTTC